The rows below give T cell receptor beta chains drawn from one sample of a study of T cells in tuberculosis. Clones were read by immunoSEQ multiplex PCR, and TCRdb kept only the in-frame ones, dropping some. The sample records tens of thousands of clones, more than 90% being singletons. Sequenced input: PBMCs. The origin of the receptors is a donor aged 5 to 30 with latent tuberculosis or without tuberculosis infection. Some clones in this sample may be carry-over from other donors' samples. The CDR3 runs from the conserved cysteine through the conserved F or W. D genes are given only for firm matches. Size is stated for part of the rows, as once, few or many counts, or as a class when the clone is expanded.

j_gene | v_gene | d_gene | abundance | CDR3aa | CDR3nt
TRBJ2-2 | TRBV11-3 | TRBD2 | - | CASSLERGLRSGELFF | TGTGCCAGCAGCTTAGAGCGGGGGTTGCGATCCGGGGAGCTGTTTTTT
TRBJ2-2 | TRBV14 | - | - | CASSPRNPYTGELFF | TGTGCCAGCAGCCCGCGCAACCCCTACACCGGGGAGCTGTTTTTT
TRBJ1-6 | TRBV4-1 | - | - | CASSQVGQRDNSPLHF | TGCGCCAGCAGCCAAGTCGGCCAGCGAGATAATTCACCCCTCCACTTT
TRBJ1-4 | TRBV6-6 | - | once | CASSPRDKKLFF | TGTGCCAGCAGCCCCCGGGACAAAAAACTGTTTTTT
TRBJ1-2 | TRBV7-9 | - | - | CASSSENGGAYGYTF | TGTGCCAGCAGCTCTGAGAACGGGGGGGCCTATGGCTACACCTTC
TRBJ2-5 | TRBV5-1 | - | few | CASSLDAGQETQYF | TGCGCCAGCAGCTTGGACGCGGGACAAGAGACCCAGTACTTC
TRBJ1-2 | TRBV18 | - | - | CASSPVAGENYGYTF | TGTGCCAGCTCACCAGTGGCAGGGGAGAACTATGGCTACACCTTC
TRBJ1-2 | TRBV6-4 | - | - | CASSRTLTDGYTF | TGTGCCAGCAGTAGGACCCTGACAGATGGCTACACCTTC
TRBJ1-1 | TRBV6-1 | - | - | CASSQTGNTEAFF | TGTGCCAGCAGCCAAACAGGTAACACTGAAGCTTTCTTT
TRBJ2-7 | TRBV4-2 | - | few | CASSQSVTGEQYF | TGTGCCAGCAGCCAATCGGTCACAGGGGAGCAGTACTTC